In this sample, the clone carrying this TCR beta chain turned up many times. The data were obtained in a study of T-cell reconstitution after alpha-beta-depleted transplantation in children. CDR3 length: 12 amino acids. Germline CDR1 and CDR2: MNHEY and SVGAGI. Unique molecular identifiers were incorporated when the TCRbeta library was constructed. MiXCR, run by TCRdb on the PCR reads, gives a single entry per CDR3 protein. The repertoire holds 400,000 to 500,000 distinct CDR3 sequences, roughly a tenth seen once, with roughly 5.1% in the top ten. The material was PBMCs from the stem cell graft donor, obtained from the stem cell graft. This sequence joins TRBV6-5 and TRBJ2-1; TRBD2 is a possible D gene (5 bases). The receptor comes from a human donor who donated a stem cell graft to a child with acute myeloid leukemia. In DNA, the CDR3 is TGTATGTGCGGAGGAGGACTTGGTGAGCAGTTCTTC. It is translated as CMCGGGLGEQFF.